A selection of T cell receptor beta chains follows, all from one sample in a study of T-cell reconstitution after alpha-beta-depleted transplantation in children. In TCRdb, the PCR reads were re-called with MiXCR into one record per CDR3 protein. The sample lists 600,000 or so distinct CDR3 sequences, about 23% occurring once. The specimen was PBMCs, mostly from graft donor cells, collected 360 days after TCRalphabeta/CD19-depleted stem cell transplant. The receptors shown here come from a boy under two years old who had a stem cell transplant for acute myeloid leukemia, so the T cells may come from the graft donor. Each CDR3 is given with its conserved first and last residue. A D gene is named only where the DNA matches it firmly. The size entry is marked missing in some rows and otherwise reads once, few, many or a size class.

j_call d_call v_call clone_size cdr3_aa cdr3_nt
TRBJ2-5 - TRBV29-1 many CSALEAREETQYF TGCAGCGCCCTGGAGGCTAGAGAAGAGACCCAGTACTTC
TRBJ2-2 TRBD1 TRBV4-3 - CASSQEWDFGTENTGELFF TGCGCCAGCAGCCAAGAATGGGATTTTGGGACAGAGAACACCGGGGAGCTGTTTTTT
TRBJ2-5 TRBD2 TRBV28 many CASSFPGGQETQYF TGTGCCAGCAGTTTCCCGGGGGGGCAGGAGACCCAGTACTTC
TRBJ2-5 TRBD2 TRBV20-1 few CSAPGTSAQETQYF TGCAGTGCACCCGGGACTAGCGCGCAAGAGACCCAGTACTTC
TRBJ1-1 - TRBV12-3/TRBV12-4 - CASRLTEERIINTEAFF TGTGCCAGCAGATTGACAGAGGAAAGGATCATCAACACTGAAGCTTTCTTT
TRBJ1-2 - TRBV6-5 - CASSYSMEYGYTF TGTGCCAGCAGTTACTCGATGGAGTATGGCTACACCTTC
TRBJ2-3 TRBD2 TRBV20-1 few CSARLAENTDTQYF TGCAGTGCTAGACTAGCGGAAAACACAGATACGCAGTATTTT
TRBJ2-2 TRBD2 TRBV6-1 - CASSDRLAPRTGELFF TGTGCCAGCAGTGACAGACTAGCCCCTAGGACCGGGGAGCTGTTTTTT
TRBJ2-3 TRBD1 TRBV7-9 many CASSSRTGGTDTQYF TGTGCCAGCAGCTCGAGGACAGGGGGCACAGATACGCAGTATTTT
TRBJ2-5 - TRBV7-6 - CASSFRGTGLQETQYF TGTGCCAGCAGCTTCAGAGGGACGGGTCTTCAAGAGACCCAGTACTTC
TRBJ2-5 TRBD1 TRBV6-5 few CASSYSPHRGVGETQYF TGTGCCAGCAGTTACTCGCCCCACAGGGGGGTCGGGGAGACCCAGTACTTC
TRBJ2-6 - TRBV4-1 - CASSQALQGKPGANVLTF TGCGCCAGCAGCCAAGCCTTACAGGGCAAACCTGGGGCCAACGTCCTGACTTTC
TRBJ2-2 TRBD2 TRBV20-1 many CSASLAATGELFF TGCAGTGCTTCTCTAGCGGCGACCGGGGAGCTGTTTTTT
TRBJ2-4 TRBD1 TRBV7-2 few CASSVPQGVTFF TGTGCCAGCAGCGTCCCTCAGGGGGTTACTTTTTTC